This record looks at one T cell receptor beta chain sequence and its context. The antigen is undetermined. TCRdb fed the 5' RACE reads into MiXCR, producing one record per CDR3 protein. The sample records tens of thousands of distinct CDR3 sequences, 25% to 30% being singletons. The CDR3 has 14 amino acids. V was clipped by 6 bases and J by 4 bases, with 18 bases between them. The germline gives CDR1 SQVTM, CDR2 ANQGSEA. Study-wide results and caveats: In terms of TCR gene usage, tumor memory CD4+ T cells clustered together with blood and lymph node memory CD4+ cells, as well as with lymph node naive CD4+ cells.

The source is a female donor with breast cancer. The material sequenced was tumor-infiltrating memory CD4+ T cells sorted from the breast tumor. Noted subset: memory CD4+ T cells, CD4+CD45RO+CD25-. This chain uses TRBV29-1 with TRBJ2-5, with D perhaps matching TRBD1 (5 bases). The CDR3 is CSVKNRNVGETQYF. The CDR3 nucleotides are TGCAGCGTGAAAAACAGGAATGTCGGAGAGACCCAGTACTTC.